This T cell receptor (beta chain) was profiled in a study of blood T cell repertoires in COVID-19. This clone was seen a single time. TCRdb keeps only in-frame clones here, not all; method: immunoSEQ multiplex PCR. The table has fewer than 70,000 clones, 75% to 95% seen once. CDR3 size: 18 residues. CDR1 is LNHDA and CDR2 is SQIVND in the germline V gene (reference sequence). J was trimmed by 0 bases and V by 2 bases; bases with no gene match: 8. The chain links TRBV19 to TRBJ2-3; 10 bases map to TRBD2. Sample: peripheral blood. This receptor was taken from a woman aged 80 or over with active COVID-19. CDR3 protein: CASSITSGRGTSTDTQYF. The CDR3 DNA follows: TGTGCCAGTAGTATAACAAGCGGGAGGGGCACTAGCACAGATACGCAGTATTTT.